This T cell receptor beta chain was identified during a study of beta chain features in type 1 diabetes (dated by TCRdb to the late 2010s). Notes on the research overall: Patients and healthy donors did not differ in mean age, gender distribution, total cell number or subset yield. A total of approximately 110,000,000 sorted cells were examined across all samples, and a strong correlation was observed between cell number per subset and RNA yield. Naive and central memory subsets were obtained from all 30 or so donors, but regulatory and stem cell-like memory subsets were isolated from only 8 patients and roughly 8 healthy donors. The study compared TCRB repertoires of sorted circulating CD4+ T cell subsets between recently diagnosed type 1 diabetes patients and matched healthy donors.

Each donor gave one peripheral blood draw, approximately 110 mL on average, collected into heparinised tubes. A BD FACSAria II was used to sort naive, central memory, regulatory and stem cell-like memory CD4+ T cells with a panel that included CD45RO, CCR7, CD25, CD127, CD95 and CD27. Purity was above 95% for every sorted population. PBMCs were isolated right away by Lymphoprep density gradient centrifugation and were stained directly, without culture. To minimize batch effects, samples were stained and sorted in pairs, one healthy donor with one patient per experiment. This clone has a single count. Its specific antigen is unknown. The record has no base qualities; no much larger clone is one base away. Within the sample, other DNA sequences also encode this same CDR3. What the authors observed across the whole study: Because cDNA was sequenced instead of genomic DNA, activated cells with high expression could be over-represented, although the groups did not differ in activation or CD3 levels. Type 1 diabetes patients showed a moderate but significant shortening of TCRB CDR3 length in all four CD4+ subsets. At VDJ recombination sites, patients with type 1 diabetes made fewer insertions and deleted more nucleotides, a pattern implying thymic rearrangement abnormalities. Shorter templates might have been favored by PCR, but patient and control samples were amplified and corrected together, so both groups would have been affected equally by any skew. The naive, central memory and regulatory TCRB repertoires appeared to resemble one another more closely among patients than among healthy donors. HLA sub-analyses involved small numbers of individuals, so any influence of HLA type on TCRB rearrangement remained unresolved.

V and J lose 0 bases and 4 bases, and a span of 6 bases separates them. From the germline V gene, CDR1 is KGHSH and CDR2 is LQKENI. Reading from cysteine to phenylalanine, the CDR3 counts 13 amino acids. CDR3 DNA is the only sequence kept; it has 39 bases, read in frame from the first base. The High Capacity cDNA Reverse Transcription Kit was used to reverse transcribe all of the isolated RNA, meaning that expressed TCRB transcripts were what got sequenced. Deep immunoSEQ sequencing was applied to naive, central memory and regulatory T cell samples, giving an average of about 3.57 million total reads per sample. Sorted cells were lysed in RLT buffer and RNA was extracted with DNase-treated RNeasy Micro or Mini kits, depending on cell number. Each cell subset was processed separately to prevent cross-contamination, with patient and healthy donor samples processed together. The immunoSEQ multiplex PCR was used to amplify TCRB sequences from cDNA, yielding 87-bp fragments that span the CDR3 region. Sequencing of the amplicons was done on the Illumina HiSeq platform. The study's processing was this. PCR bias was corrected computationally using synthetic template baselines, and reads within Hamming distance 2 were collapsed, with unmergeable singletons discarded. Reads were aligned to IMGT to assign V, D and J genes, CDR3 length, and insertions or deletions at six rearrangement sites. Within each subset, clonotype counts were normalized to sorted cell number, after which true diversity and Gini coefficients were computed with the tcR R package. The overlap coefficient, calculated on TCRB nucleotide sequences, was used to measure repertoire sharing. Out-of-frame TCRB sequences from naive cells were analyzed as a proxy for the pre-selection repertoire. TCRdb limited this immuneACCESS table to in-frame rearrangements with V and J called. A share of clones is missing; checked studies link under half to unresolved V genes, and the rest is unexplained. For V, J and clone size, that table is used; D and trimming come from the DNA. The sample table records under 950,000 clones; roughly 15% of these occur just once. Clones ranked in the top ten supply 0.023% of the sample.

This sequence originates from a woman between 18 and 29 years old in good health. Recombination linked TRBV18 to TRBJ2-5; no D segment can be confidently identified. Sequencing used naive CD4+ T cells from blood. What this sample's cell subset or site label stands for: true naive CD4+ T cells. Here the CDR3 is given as CASSPPSGETQYF. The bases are TGTGCCAGCTCACCACCGTCCGGAGAGACCCAGTACTTC. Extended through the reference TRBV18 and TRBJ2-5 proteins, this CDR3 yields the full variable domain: NAGVMQNPRHLVRRRGQEARLRCSPMKGHSHVYWYRQLPEEGLKFMVYLQKENIIDESGMPKERFSAEFPKEGPSILRIQQVVRGDSAAYFCASSPPSGETQYFGPGTRLLVL.